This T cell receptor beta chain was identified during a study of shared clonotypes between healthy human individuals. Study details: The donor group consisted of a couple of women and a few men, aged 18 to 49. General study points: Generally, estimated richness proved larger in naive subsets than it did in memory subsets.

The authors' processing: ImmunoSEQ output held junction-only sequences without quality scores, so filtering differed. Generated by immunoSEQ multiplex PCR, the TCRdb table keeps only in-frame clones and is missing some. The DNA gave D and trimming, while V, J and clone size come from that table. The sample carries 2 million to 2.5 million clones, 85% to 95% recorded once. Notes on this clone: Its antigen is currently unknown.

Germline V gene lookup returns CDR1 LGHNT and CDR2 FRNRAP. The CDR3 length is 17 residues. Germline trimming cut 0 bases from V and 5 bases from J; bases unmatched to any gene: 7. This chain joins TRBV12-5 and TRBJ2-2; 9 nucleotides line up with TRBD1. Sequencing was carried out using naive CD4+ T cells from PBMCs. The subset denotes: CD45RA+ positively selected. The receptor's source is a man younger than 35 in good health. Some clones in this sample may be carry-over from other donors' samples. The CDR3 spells CASGLVWTGVGTGELFF. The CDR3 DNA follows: TGTGCTAGTGGTTTGGTATGGACAGGGGTGGGAACCGGGGAGCTGTTTTTT. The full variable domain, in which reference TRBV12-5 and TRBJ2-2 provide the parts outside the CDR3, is DARVTQTPRHKVTEMGQEVTMRCQPILGHNTVFWYRQTMMQGLELLAYFRNRAPLDDSGMPKDRFSAEMPDATLATLKIQPSEPRDSAVYFCASGLVWTGVGTGELFFGEGSRLTVL.